The 14 T cell receptor beta chains reported below all come from one sample, sequenced in a study of patients and donors after allogeneic stem cell transplantation. TCRdb itself ran the RT-PCR reads through MiXCR, one entry per CDR3 protein. This table holds about 400,000 distinct CDR3 sequences, 15% to 20% found once. The sequenced material came from blood, either unsorted or a sorted T cell fraction (not recorded which). Every receptor here comes from a human donor who was either an allogeneic HSCT recipient or a stem cell or donor lymphocyte infusion donor (not recorded which). It is not recorded whose cells these are; they may come from a transplant donor.

This clonotype was seen a handful of times. The chain combines TRBV12-5 with TRBJ1-1; D is ambiguous. The CDR3 loop spans 15 amino acids. The V gene's germline CDR1 is LGHNT and CDR2 FRNRAP. V dropped 6 bases and J dropped 0 bases, with 14 bases sitting between them. The CDR3 reads CASGPATAMNTEAFF. The DNA for the CDR3 is TGTGCTAGTGGCCCCGCCACCGCAATGAACACTGAAGCTTTCTTT.

A few counts support this clonotype. V usage is TRBV29-1 and J usage is TRBJ2-1, with 7 positions matching TRBD1. Germline assignment: CDR1 SQVTM and CDR2 ANQGSEA. V lost 7 bases and J lost 6; bases outside the gene matches: 3. CDR3 size: 11 residues. Here the CDR3 reads CSADRSNEQFF. In DNA, the CDR3 is TGCAGCGCGGACAGGAGCAATGAGCAGTTCTTC.

CDR3 sequence: CASRGGAYEQYF. The DNA for the CDR3 is TGTGCCAGCCGCGGGGGGGCTTACGAGCAGTACTTC. The chain employs TRBV2 and TRBJ2-7; 9 bases map to TRBD2. This CDR3 is built from 12 residues. The J segment lost 4 bases and the V segment lost 8 bases, leaving 3 bases of the junction unmatched. CDR1 is SNHLY and CDR2 is FYNNEI in the germline V gene.

The CDR3 loop reads CASSFGGNQPQHF. CDR3 bases: TGTGCCAGCAGTTTTGGCGGCAATCAGCCCCAGCATTTT. The rearrangement joins TRBV27 to TRBJ1-5, with D unresolved. Trimming removed 3 bases from V and 2 bases from J, with 5 bases in between. Per germline, CDR1 MNHEY and CDR2 SMNVEV (reference sequence). This CDR3 region has 13 residues.

This clonotype occurred many times. The CDR3 bases are TGTGCCAGCAGCCAAACTAGCGGGGACCTCACAGATACGCAGTATTTT. Its translation is CASSQTSGDLTDTQYF. The J gene is TRBJ2-3, the V gene TRBV11-1; the match to TRBD2 covers 10 bases. The CDR3 length is 16 residues. J was trimmed by 2 bases and V by 5 bases; bases with no gene match: 7. The germline V gene has CDR1 SGHAT and CDR2 FQDESV (reference sequence). The variable domain in full, completed from reference TRBV11-1 and TRBJ2-3, reads EAEVAQSPRYKITEKSQAVAFWCDPISGHATLYWYRQILGQGPELLVQFQDESVVDDSQLPKDRFSAERLKGVDSTLKIQPAELGDSAMYLCASSQTSGDLTDTQYFGPGTRLTVL.

The table lists this clonotype with a few counts. The chain uses TRBV30 and TRBJ1-5; unclear D gene. Trimming removed 5 bases from V and 3 bases from J, with 11 bases in between. Per the germline V gene, CDR1 is GTSNPN and CDR2 is SVGIG (reference sequence). The CDR3 is 13 residues long. The CDR3 sequence: CAWQTGFNQPQHF. The CDR3 DNA follows: TGTGCCTGGCAAACGGGTTTCAATCAGCCCCAGCATTTT.

The chain links TRBV7-2 to TRBJ2-7; a possible D gene is TRBD2 (6 bases). This CDR3 has 15 amino acids. Germline values: CDR1 SGHTA, CDR2 FQGNSA. Trimming removed 2 bases at V and 1 base at J, with 12 bases between. The CDR3 DNA reads TGTGCCAGCAGCTTAAGGGGCGGGGTTTCCTACGAGCAGTACTTC. Amino acids: CASSLRGGVSYEQYF.

Many counts were recorded for this clonotype. The rearrangement uses TRBV7-2 and TRBJ2-7; no clear D. The CDR3 totals 14 residues. Germline V gene data show CDR1 as SGHTA and CDR2 as FQGNSA. The germline V and J ends were trimmed by 1 base and 2 bases, with 9 bases remaining between them. The CDR3 here is CASSLDSNTYEQYF. The CDR3 DNA follows: TGTGCCAGCAGCTTAGACAGCAACACCTACGAGCAGTACTTC.

The CDR3 reads CSANPGLSVRTEAFF. The CDR3 nucleotides read TGCAGTGCTAATCCTGGACTGTCTGTCCGCACTGAAGCTTTCTTT. The chain carries TRBV20-1 and TRBJ1-1, with D unresolved. Per germline, CDR1 DFQATT and CDR2 SNEGSKA (reference sequence). Deletions cut 4 bases from V and 4 bases from J, with 19 bases between. CDR3 size: 15 residues.

The chain links TRBV2 to TRBJ2-1, with 10 nucleotides matching TRBD2. Germline loops: CDR1 SNHLY, CDR2 FYNNEI. Trimming took 0 bases from V and 6 from J; bases not matched to a gene: 2. CDR3 length equals 15 residues. CDR3 in DNA: TGTGCCAGCAGTGAAGCCCGGACTAGCGGCAATGAGCAGTTCTTC. Encoded protein: CASSEARTSGNEQFF.

The chain carries TRBV5-1 and TRBJ2-4, with D tentatively TRBD2 (6 bases). Germline V CDR1 and CDR2: SGHRS, YFSETQ. This CDR3 comprises 16 residues. The V gene lost 2 bases and the J gene lost 1 base, with 13 bases spanning the gap. CDR3 coding DNA: TGCGCCAGCAGCTTTACCCAAACTAGCGCCAAAAACATTCAGTACTTC. Its protein product is CASSFTQTSAKNIQYF.

In this sample, this clonotype turned up a few times. The chain combines TRBV7-3 with TRBJ2-3; D assignment may be TRBD1 or TRBD2 (6 bases each). CDR1 is SGHTA and CDR2 is FQGTGA in the germline V gene. V shed 5 bases and J shed 6 bases, with 21 bases lying between them. The CDR3 covers 16 residues. The CDR3 reads CASSRGGSLARDTQYF. CDR3 DNA sequence: TGTGCCAGCAGCCGAGGGGGGTCCCTAGCGAGGGATACGCAGTATTTT.

This clonotype was recorded a few times. The J gene is TRBJ2-7, the V gene TRBV27; tentatively, D is TRBD1 (7 bases). Between the trimmed V and J ends, which lost 3 bases and 7 bases, there was a span of 13 bases. Germline V gene sequence: CDR1 MNHEY, CDR2 SMNVEV (reference sequence). The CDR3 is 13 amino acids. CDR3 loop: CASSFRGAEEQYF. The CDR3 DNA is TGTGCCAGCAGTTTCAGGGGGGCGGAGGAGCAGTACTTC.

The rearrangement uses TRBV27 and TRBJ1-1, with D maybe TRBD1 (6 bases). The V end was cut by 5 bases, the J end by 2 bases, with 12 bases between. Germline lookup yields CDR1 MNHEY and CDR2 SMNVEV (reference sequence). This CDR3 comprises 14 residues. This chain's CDR3 is CASSARGLNTEAFF. CDR3 nucleotide sequence: TGTGCCAGCAGTGCCAGGGGTCTTAACACTGAAGCTTTCTTT.